These T cell receptor beta chains were read from a single sample in a study of cytomegalovirus exposure and HLA in healthy donors. Clones were sequenced by immunoSEQ multiplex PCR, and TCRdb holds only the in-frame ones, with some missing. Among 190,000 or so clones listed, 70% to 85% were seen once. Material: PBMCs. These receptors originate from a boy younger than 10 in good health and CMV-seronegative. Each CDR3 is given with its conserved first and last residue. Each record gives: clone size, J gene, D gene, V gene, CDR3 protein, CDR3 DNA. The D gene is left open where the match is weak. Only part of the rows carry a size: once, few, many, or a class if the clone is expanded.

abundance: NA; j_gene: TRBJ2-7; d_gene: TRBD1; v_gene: TRBV6-6; CDR3aa: CASSYEGASYEQYF; CDR3nt: TGTGCCAGCAGTTACGAGGGGGCTTCCTACGAGCAGTACTTC
abundance: NA; j_gene: TRBJ1-1; d_gene: NA; v_gene: TRBV6-6; CDR3aa: CASSYLWNTEAFF; CDR3nt: TGTGCCAGCAGTTACCTTTGGAACACTGAAGCTTTCTTT
abundance: once; j_gene: TRBJ2-7; d_gene: NA; v_gene: TRBV7-9; CDR3aa: CASSLGGGPYEQYF; CDR3nt: TGTGCCAGCAGCTTAGGGGGGGGGCCCTACGAGCAGTACTTC
abundance: NA; j_gene: TRBJ2-3; d_gene: NA; v_gene: TRBV7-6; CDR3aa: CASSKGQLTDTQYF; CDR3nt: TGTGCCAGCAGCAAAGGACAGTTGACAGATACGCAGTATTTT
abundance: NA; j_gene: TRBJ1-6; d_gene: TRBD1; v_gene: TRBV2; CDR3aa: CASSDRGNSPLHF; CDR3nt: TGTGCCAGCAGCGACAGGGGGAATTCACCCCTCCACTTT
abundance: NA; j_gene: TRBJ2-3; d_gene: TRBD1; v_gene: TRBV25-1; CDR3aa: CASSADRGFADTQYF; CDR3nt: TGTGCCAGCAGTGCAGACAGGGGTTTTGCAGATACGCAGTATTTT
abundance: few; j_gene: TRBJ2-7; d_gene: TRBD1; v_gene: TRBV13; CDR3aa: CASSLQGQGNEQYF; CDR3nt: TGTGCCAGCAGCTTACAAGGACAGGGTAACGAGCAGTACTTC
abundance: NA; j_gene: TRBJ2-7; d_gene: NA; v_gene: TRBV18; CDR3aa: CASSPIQVGYDISYEQYF; CDR3nt: TGTGCCAGCTCACCAATACAGGTTGGATACGACATCTCCTACGAGCAGTACTTC
abundance: NA; j_gene: TRBJ2-3; d_gene: TRBD2; v_gene: TRBV4-2; CDR3aa: CASSRSGTSGGTDTQYF; CDR3nt: TGTGCCAGCAGCCGCTCGGGAACTAGCGGGGGCACAGATACGCAGTATTTT
abundance: NA; j_gene: TRBJ2-5; d_gene: NA; v_gene: TRBV18; CDR3aa: CASSPGGGIETQYF; CDR3nt: TGTGCCAGCTCACCCGGCGGGGGCATTGAGACCCAGTACTTC
abundance: NA; j_gene: TRBJ2-5; d_gene: NA; v_gene: TRBV7-9; CDR3aa: CASCIGGQETQYF; CDR3nt: TGTGCCAGCTGCATCGGGGGCCAAGAGACCCAGTACTTC
abundance: NA; j_gene: TRBJ2-2; d_gene: NA; v_gene: TRBV2; CDR3aa: CAIKTTEGELFF; CDR3nt: TGTGCCATCAAGACGACGGAGGGGGAGCTGTTTTTT
abundance: NA; j_gene: TRBJ2-1; d_gene: NA; v_gene: TRBV19; CDR3aa: CASSTPRSYNEQFF; CDR3nt: TGTGCCAGTAGTACTCCCCGCTCCTACAATGAGCAGTTCTTC
abundance: NA; j_gene: TRBJ2-3; d_gene: TRBD2; v_gene: TRBV7-9; CDR3aa: CASSSAGTSGGFTDTQYF; CDR3nt: TGTGCCAGCAGCTCCGCCGGGACTAGCGGGGGGTTCACAGATACGCAGTATTTT
abundance: once; j_gene: TRBJ2-4; d_gene: NA; v_gene: TRBV21-1; CDR3aa: CASRAGAKNIQYF; CDR3nt: TGTGCCAGCAGGGCAGGAGCCAAAAACATTCAGTACTTC
abundance: NA; j_gene: TRBJ2-1; d_gene: NA; v_gene: TRBV9; CDR3aa: CASSVDGGGTYNEQFF; CDR3nt: TGTGCCAGCAGCGTAGATGGCGGAGGTACCTACAATGAGCAGTTCTTC
abundance: NA; j_gene: TRBJ2-7; d_gene: TRBD1; v_gene: TRBV11-2; CDR3aa: CASSENRGQYEQYF; CDR3nt: TGTGCCAGCAGCGAAAACAGGGGGCAATACGAGCAGTACTTC
abundance: NA; j_gene: TRBJ2-7; d_gene: TRBD2; v_gene: TRBV7-2; CDR3aa: CASSLSWGGEPSIYEQYF; CDR3nt: TGTGCCAGCAGCTTAAGTTGGGGGGGGGAGCCGTCTATCTACGAGCAGTACTTC
abundance: NA; j_gene: TRBJ2-7; d_gene: TRBD1; v_gene: TRBV25-1; CDR3aa: CASASGGTVFAYEQYF; CDR3nt: TGTGCCAGCGCCTCCGGTGGGACAGTTTTTGCCTACGAGCAGTACTTC
abundance: NA; j_gene: TRBJ2-1; d_gene: NA; v_gene: TRBV6-5; CDR3aa: CASSTAYNEQFF; CDR3nt: TGTGCCAGCAGTACAGCCTACAATGAGCAGTTCTTC
abundance: NA; j_gene: TRBJ1-2; d_gene: NA; v_gene: TRBV2; CDR3aa: CASSDRNYGYTF; CDR3nt: TGTGCCAGCAGTGACAGAAACTATGGCTACACCTTC
abundance: NA; j_gene: TRBJ1-1; d_gene: NA; v_gene: TRBV29-1; CDR3aa: CSVERGWAGAFF; CDR3nt: TGCAGCGTTGAAAGAGGGTGGGCCGGGGCTTTCTTT
abundance: NA; j_gene: TRBJ1-4; d_gene: TRBD1; v_gene: TRBV6-5; CDR3aa: CASRDRMTNEKLFF; CDR3nt: TGTGCCAGCAGGGACAGGATGACTAATGAAAAACTGTTTTTT
abundance: NA; j_gene: TRBJ2-1; d_gene: TRBD2; v_gene: TRBV5-4; CDR3aa: CASSLPSGGSIYNEQFF; CDR3nt: TGTGCCAGCAGCTTGCCTAGCGGGGGGTCTATCTACAATGAGCAGTTCTTC
abundance: NA; j_gene: TRBJ2-2; d_gene: TRBD1; v_gene: TRBV5-6; CDR3aa: CASSFGTDNTGELFF; CDR3nt: TGTGCCAGCAGCTTTGGGACAGATAACACCGGGGAGCTGTTTTTT
abundance: NA; j_gene: TRBJ2-7; d_gene: TRBD2; v_gene: TRBV7-9; CDR3aa: CASSSPAGAYEQYF; CDR3nt: TGTGCCAGCAGCTCCCCAGCGGGGGCCTACGAGCAGTACTTC
abundance: NA; j_gene: TRBJ1-1; d_gene: NA; v_gene: TRBV9; CDR3aa: CASSVEAGNTEAFF; CDR3nt: TGTGCCAGCAGCGTAGAGGCGGGGAACACTGAAGCTTTCTTT
abundance: few; j_gene: TRBJ1-5; d_gene: TRBD1; v_gene: TRBV2; CDR3aa: CASSRQGGNQPQHF; CDR3nt: TGTGCCAGCAGTCGACAGGGCGGCAATCAGCCCCAGCATTTT
abundance: NA; j_gene: TRBJ1-2; d_gene: NA; v_gene: TRBV7-9; CDR3aa: CASSPKRAVTFGYTF; CDR3nt: TGTGCCAGCAGCCCCAAGCGAGCAGTGACGTTTGGCTACACCTTC
abundance: few; j_gene: TRBJ2-5; d_gene: TRBD2; v_gene: TRBV7-6; CDR3aa: CASSLKAIGTSGGMETQYF; CDR3nt: TGTGCCAGCAGCTTAAAGGCGATTGGCACTAGCGGGGGAATGGAGACCCAGTACTTC
abundance: NA; j_gene: TRBJ1-1; d_gene: NA; v_gene: TRBV7-2; CDR3aa: CASSSPGYTEAFF; CDR3nt: TGTGCCAGCAGCTCCCCCGGGTACACTGAAGCTTTCTTT
abundance: NA; j_gene: TRBJ2-3; d_gene: NA; v_gene: TRBV6-5; CDR3aa: CASSYGGAYTDTQYF; CDR3nt: TGTGCCAGCAGTTACGGGGGGGCGTACACAGATACGCAGTATTTT
abundance: NA; j_gene: TRBJ1-2; d_gene: NA; v_gene: TRBV18; CDR3aa: CASSPNSPFGYTF; CDR3nt: TGTGCCAGCTCACCAAACAGTCCCTTTGGCTACACCTTC
abundance: NA; j_gene: TRBJ2-5; d_gene: NA; v_gene: TRBV7-9; CDR3aa: CASSLGVRGETQYF; CDR3nt: TGTGCCAGCAGCTTAGGTGTCCGGGGAGAGACCCAGTACTTC
abundance: NA; j_gene: TRBJ1-5; d_gene: NA; v_gene: TRBV25-1; CDR3aa: CASSEFGENQPQHF; CDR3nt: TGTGCCAGCAGTGAATTCGGTGAAAATCAGCCCCAGCATTTT
abundance: NA; j_gene: TRBJ2-3; d_gene: TRBD2; v_gene: TRBV5-1; CDR3aa: CASSLGTSGSTDTQYF; CDR3nt: TGCGCCAGCAGCTTGGGTACTAGCGGGTCCACAGATACGCAGTATTTT
abundance: NA; j_gene: TRBJ1-3; d_gene: NA; v_gene: TRBV7-9; CDR3aa: CASSLEGVGNTIYF; CDR3nt: TGTGCCAGCAGCTTAGAAGGGGTCGGAAACACCATATATTTT
abundance: NA; j_gene: TRBJ2-7; d_gene: NA; v_gene: TRBV21-1; CDR3aa: CARTSAHYEQYF; CDR3nt: TGTGCCAGGACTAGTGCCCACTACGAGCAGTACTTC
abundance: NA; j_gene: TRBJ2-1; d_gene: TRBD2; v_gene: TRBV4-1; CDR3aa: CASSQGPGGPYNEQFF; CDR3nt: TGCGCCAGCAGCCAAGGCCCGGGGGGGCCCTACAATGAGCAGTTCTTC
abundance: NA; j_gene: TRBJ2-2; d_gene: NA; v_gene: TRBV9; CDR3aa: CASSVAPGADTGELFF; CDR3nt: TGTGCCAGCAGCGTAGCGCCTGGCGCGGATACCGGGGAGCTGTTTTTT
abundance: once; j_gene: TRBJ2-7; d_gene: NA; v_gene: TRBV6-5; CDR3aa: CASSPQGPYEQYF; CDR3nt: TGTGCCAGCAGTCCACAGGGACCCTACGAGCAGTACTTC
abundance: NA; j_gene: TRBJ2-6; d_gene: NA; v_gene: TRBV28; CDR3aa: CASSDSFGANVLTF; CDR3nt: TGTGCCAGCAGTGACAGTTTCGGGGCCAACGTCCTGACTTTC
abundance: NA; j_gene: TRBJ1-5; d_gene: NA; v_gene: TRBV12-1; CDR3aa: CASSFRERTQHF; CDR3nt: TGTGCCAGCAGCTTCCGGGAAAGAACCCAGCATTTT
abundance: NA; j_gene: TRBJ2-5; d_gene: TRBD2; v_gene: TRBV9; CDR3aa: CASSPSGTSGTQYF; CDR3nt: TGTGCCAGCAGCCCATCCGGGACTAGCGGGACCCAGTACTTC
abundance: few; j_gene: TRBJ2-5; d_gene: NA; v_gene: TRBV5-1; CDR3aa: CASSLRHYGGWETQYF; CDR3nt: TGCGCCAGCAGCCTCCGTCATTATGGGGGGTGGGAGACCCAGTACTTC
abundance: NA; j_gene: TRBJ2-5; d_gene: NA; v_gene: TRBV10-3; CDR3aa: CAISGVEGETQYF; CDR3nt: TGTGCCATCAGTGGCGTAGAGGGAGAGACCCAGTACTTC
abundance: NA; j_gene: TRBJ1-1; d_gene: NA; v_gene: TRBV20-1; CDR3aa: CSASFVTEAFF; CDR3nt: TGCAGTGCTAGTTTCGTCACTGAAGCTTTCTTT
abundance: NA; j_gene: TRBJ2-3; d_gene: TRBD2; v_gene: TRBV9; CDR3aa: CASSPRSRGGTDTQYF; CDR3nt: TGTGCCAGCAGCCCCCGTTCCCGGGGGGGGACAGATACGCAGTATTTT
abundance: NA; j_gene: TRBJ2-1; d_gene: TRBD2; v_gene: TRBV25-1; CDR3aa: CASSTEGLAGGPWNEQFF; CDR3nt: TGTGCCAGCAGTACCGAAGGCCTAGCGGGGGGGCCTTGGAATGAGCAGTTCTTC
abundance: NA; j_gene: TRBJ2-3; d_gene: TRBD2; v_gene: TRBV7-3; CDR3aa: CASSLKSGVSQDTQYF; CDR3nt: TGTGCCAGCAGCTTAAAAAGCGGGGTATCCCAGGATACGCAGTATTTT
abundance: NA; j_gene: TRBJ1-2; d_gene: NA; v_gene: TRBV19; CDR3aa: CASSIAQPYGYTF; CDR3nt: TGTGCCAGTAGTATAGCACAGCCCTATGGCTACACCTTC
abundance: few; j_gene: TRBJ1-2; d_gene: TRBD1; v_gene: TRBV5-6; CDR3aa: CASSFGTGNYGYTF; CDR3nt: TGTGCCAGCAGCTTCGGGACAGGGAACTATGGCTACACCTTC
abundance: NA; j_gene: TRBJ2-3; d_gene: TRBD2; v_gene: TRBV5-1; CDR3aa: CASSSPSGESTDTQYF; CDR3nt: TGCGCCAGCAGCAGCCCTAGCGGGGAAAGCACAGATACGCAGTATTTT
abundance: NA; j_gene: TRBJ2-3; d_gene: NA; v_gene: TRBV18; CDR3aa: CASSPIGGRNTDTQYF; CDR3nt: TGTGCCAGCTCACCAATCGGAGGCAGAAACACAGATACGCAGTATTTT
abundance: NA; j_gene: TRBJ1-2; d_gene: TRBD1; v_gene: TRBV4-2; CDR3aa: CASSQDSDRDRSYGYTF; CDR3nt: TGTGCCAGCAGCCAAGATTCGGACCGGGACAGGAGCTATGGCTACACCTTC
abundance: NA; j_gene: TRBJ2-7; d_gene: TRBD2; v_gene: TRBV18; CDR3aa: CASSWTSGGASLHEQYF; CDR3nt: TGTGCCAGCTCTTGGACTAGCGGGGGGGCGTCCCTCCACGAGCAGTACTTC
abundance: NA; j_gene: TRBJ1-1; d_gene: NA; v_gene: TRBV7-9; CDR3aa: CASSLGGGTEAFF; CDR3nt: TGTGCCAGCAGCTTAGGGGGGGGAACTGAAGCTTTCTTT
abundance: NA; j_gene: TRBJ2-3; d_gene: TRBD2; v_gene: TRBV5-1; CDR3aa: CASSRSAGGTDTQYF; CDR3nt: TGCGCCAGCAGCCGCTCGGCGGGGGGCACAGATACGCAGTATTTT
abundance: once; j_gene: TRBJ1-2; d_gene: NA; v_gene: TRBV6-6; CDR3aa: CASSDDRSYGYTF; CDR3nt: TGTGCCAGCAGTGACGACAGATCCTATGGCTACACCTTC